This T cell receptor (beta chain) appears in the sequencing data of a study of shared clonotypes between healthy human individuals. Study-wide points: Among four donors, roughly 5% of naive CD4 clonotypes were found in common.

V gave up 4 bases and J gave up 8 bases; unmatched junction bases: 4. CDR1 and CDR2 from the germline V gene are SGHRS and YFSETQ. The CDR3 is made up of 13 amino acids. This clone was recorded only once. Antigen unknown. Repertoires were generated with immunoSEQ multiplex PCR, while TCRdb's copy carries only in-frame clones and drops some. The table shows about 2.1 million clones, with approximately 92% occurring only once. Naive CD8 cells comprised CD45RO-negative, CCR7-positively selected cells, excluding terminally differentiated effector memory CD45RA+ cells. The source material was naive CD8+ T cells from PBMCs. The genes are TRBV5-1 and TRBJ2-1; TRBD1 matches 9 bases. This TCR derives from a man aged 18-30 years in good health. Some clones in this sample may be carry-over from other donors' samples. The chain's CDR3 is CASSRWTGDEQFF. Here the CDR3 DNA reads TGCGCCAGCAGCAGATGGACAGGGGATGAGCAGTTCTTC.